These T cell receptor beta chains were read from a single sample in a study of graft-versus-host responses after intestinal transplantation. Their target antigens are unknown. TCRdb keeps only in-frame clones here, not all; method: immunoSEQ multiplex PCR. The sample holds some 86,000 clones, around 89% seen once. Source: unstimulated CD4+ T cells sorted from spleen or lymph node cells, taken before transplant. All receptors come from a human donor who was the organ donor for an intestinal transplant. Each CDR3 is given with its conserved first and last residue. D genes are given only for firm matches. Part of the rows lack a size; the others show once, few, many or a class for expanded clones.

j_gene: TRBJ2-3; d_gene: .; abundance: .; v_gene: TRBV28; CDR3aa: CASSLHNTDTQYF; CDR3nt: TGTGCCAGCAGTCTCCACAACACAGATACGCAGTATTTT
j_gene: TRBJ1-1; d_gene: .; abundance: .; v_gene: TRBV18; CDR3aa: CASSPSVNTEAFF; CDR3nt: TGTGCCAGCTCACCCTCGGTGAACACTGAAGCTTTCTTT
j_gene: TRBJ2-3; d_gene: TRBD1; abundance: .; v_gene: TRBV11-3; CDR3aa: CASSLGQGATDTQYF; CDR3nt: TGTGCCAGCAGCTTAGGACAGGGGGCAACAGATACGCAGTATTTT
j_gene: TRBJ2-4; d_gene: TRBD1; abundance: .; v_gene: TRBV5-3; CDR3aa: CARSQNPTGALMGKNIQYF; CDR3nt: TGTGCCAGAAGCCAAAACCCGACAGGGGCCCTGATGGGCAAAAACATTCAGTACTTC
j_gene: TRBJ2-2; d_gene: .; abundance: .; v_gene: TRBV9; CDR3aa: CASSGLLTGELFF; CDR3nt: TGTGCCAGCAGCGGACTGTTGACCGGGGAGCTGTTTTTT
j_gene: TRBJ2-7; d_gene: TRBD2; abundance: once; v_gene: TRBV7-2; CDR3aa: CASSLTSGRASYEQYF; CDR3nt: TGTGCCAGCAGCTTAACTAGCGGGAGGGCCTCCTACGAGCAGTACTTC
j_gene: TRBJ1-2; d_gene: .; abundance: once; v_gene: TRBV6-5; CDR3aa: CASSWGTTEVHYGYTF; CDR3nt: TGTGCCAGCAGTTGGGGAACGACAGAGGTTCACTATGGCTACACCTTC
j_gene: TRBJ2-6; d_gene: TRBD1; abundance: once; v_gene: TRBV5-1; CDR3aa: CASSLEIGTGEGSGANALTF; CDR3nt: TGCGCCAGCAGCTTGGAAATCGGGACAGGAGAGGGATCTGGGGCCAACGCCCTGACTTTC
j_gene: TRBJ2-3; d_gene: TRBD2; abundance: once; v_gene: TRBV6-1; CDR3aa: CASFWSGGYDTQYF; CDR3nt: TGTGCCAGCTTCTGGAGCGGGGGGTACGATACGCAGTATTTT
j_gene: TRBJ2-7; d_gene: TRBD1; abundance: .; v_gene: TRBV28; CDR3aa: CAIARGQSYEQYF; CDR3nt: TGTGCCATCGCCAGGGGGCAGAGCTACGAGCAGTACTTC
j_gene: TRBJ2-3; d_gene: TRBD1; abundance: .; v_gene: TRBV5-1; CDR3aa: CASSSGQVTDTQYF; CDR3nt: TGCGCCAGCAGTTCCGGACAGGTTACAGATACGCAGTATTTT
j_gene: TRBJ1-6; d_gene: .; abundance: .; v_gene: TRBV5-4; CDR3aa: CASSLLYGGSGSPLHF; CDR3nt: TGTGCCAGCAGCTTGCTCTATGGAGGGTCCGGCTCACCCCTCCACTTT
j_gene: TRBJ2-3; d_gene: TRBD2; abundance: .; v_gene: TRBV2; CDR3aa: CASSDPGTSGQGEGPDTQYF; CDR3nt: TGTGCCAGCAGTGACCCGGGGACTAGCGGCCAAGGTGAGGGCCCAGATACGCAGTATTTT
j_gene: TRBJ1-4; d_gene: TRBD1; abundance: .; v_gene: TRBV19; CDR3aa: CASSMGQGGEKLFF; CDR3nt: TGTGCCAGTAGTATGGGACAGGGAGGTGAAAAACTGTTTTTT
j_gene: TRBJ2-7; d_gene: .; abundance: .; v_gene: TRBV7-2; CDR3aa: CASSFRGYEQYF; CDR3nt: TGTGCCAGCAGCTTTAGAGGGTACGAGCAGTACTTC
j_gene: TRBJ2-3; d_gene: TRBD2; abundance: .; v_gene: TRBV7-3; CDR3aa: CASSRSGSLGADTQYF; CDR3nt: TGTGCCAGCAGTCGTAGCGGGAGTTTGGGGGCAGATACGCAGTATTTT
j_gene: TRBJ2-7; d_gene: .; abundance: .; v_gene: TRBV7-2; CDR3aa: CASSRHRDKVYEQYF; CDR3nt: TGTGCCAGCAGCCGCCACCGGGACAAAGTCTACGAGCAGTACTTC
j_gene: TRBJ2-7; d_gene: TRBD1; abundance: .; v_gene: TRBV5-6; CDR3aa: CASSMDRELAYF; CDR3nt: TGTGCCAGCAGCATGGACAGGGAATTGGCGTACTTC
j_gene: TRBJ1-4; d_gene: .; abundance: .; v_gene: TRBV19; CDR3aa: CASSIAGIREKLFF; CDR3nt: TGTGCCAGTAGTATAGCGGGGATTCGGGAAAAACTGTTTTTT